Described below is a single TCR beta chain sequence and its context. Its antigen is unknown. Germline CDR1 reads SEHNR; CDR2 reads FQNEAQ (reference sequence). The length of the CDR3 is 15 residues. Trimming removed 3 bases from V and 4 bases from J; junction bases left unmatched: 8. In the authors' methods: Because ImmunoSEQ provided only junction sequences with no quality scores, the filtering differed. Only in-frame clones appear in the TCRdb table, and some are missing; sequencing was by immunoSEQ multiplex PCR. V, J and clone size are taken as reported in that table, and D and trimming were inferred from the DNA itself. The table lists about 490,000 clones, over 65% of them singletons. This sample was taken from a study of shared clonotypes between healthy human individuals. Study information: Those who served as donors were two women and three men between the ages of 18 and 49. Regarding the study as a whole: Clonotype sharing among the donors was expected to vary with sequencing depth.

Each sample came from a Caucasian adult donor living in Nashville, Tennessee. The receptor was derived from a woman aged 40 to 50 in good health. Some clones in this sample may be carry-over from other donors' samples. The rearrangement links TRBV7-9 to TRBJ2-5; 7 nucleotides agree with TRBD1. Sequencing input: PBMCs. The CDR3 DNA follows: TGTGCCAGCAGCTTCCTGACAGGGTATGGAGAGACCCAGTACTTC. It yields the protein CASSFLTGYGETQYF.